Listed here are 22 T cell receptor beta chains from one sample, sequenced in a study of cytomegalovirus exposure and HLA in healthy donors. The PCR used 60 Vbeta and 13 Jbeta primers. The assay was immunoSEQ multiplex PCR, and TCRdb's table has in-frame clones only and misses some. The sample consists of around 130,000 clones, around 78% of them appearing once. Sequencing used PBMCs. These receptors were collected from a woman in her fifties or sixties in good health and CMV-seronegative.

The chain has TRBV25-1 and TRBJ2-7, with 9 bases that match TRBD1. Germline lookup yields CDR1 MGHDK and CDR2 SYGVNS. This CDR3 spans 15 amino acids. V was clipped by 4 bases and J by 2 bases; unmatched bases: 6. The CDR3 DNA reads TGTGCCAGCAGTGGCCGGGACAGGGTCCCCTACGAGCAGTACTTC. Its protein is CASSGRDRVPYEQYF.

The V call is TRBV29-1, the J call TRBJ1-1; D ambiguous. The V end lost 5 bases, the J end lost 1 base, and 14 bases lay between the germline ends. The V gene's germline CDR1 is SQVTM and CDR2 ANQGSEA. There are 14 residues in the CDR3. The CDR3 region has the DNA TGCAGCGTTACCCCAGCAAGGAGGAACACTGAAGCTTTCTTT. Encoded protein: CSVTPARRNTEAFF.

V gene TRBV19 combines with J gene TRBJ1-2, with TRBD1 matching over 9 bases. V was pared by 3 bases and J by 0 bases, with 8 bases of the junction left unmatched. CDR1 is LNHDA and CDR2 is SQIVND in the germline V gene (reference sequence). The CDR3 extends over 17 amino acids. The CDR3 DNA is TGTGCCAGTAGTATGCGGACAGGGGCGACTACTAACTATGGCTACACCTTC. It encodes CASSMRTGATTNYGYTF.

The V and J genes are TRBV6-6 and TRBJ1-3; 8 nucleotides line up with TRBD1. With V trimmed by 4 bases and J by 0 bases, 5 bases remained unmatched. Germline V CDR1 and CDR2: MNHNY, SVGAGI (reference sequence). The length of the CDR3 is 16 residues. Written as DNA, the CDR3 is TGTGCCAGCAGTTCTGGGACAGGCCTCTCTGGAAACACCATATATTTT. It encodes CASSSGTGLSGNTIYF.

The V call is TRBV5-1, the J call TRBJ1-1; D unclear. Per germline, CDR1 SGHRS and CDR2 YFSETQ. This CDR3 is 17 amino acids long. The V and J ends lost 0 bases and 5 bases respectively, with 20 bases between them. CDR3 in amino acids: CASSLGTGPPGSTEAFF. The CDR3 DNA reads TGCGCCAGCAGCTTGGGGACTGGACCACCGGGGAGTACTGAAGCTTTCTTT.

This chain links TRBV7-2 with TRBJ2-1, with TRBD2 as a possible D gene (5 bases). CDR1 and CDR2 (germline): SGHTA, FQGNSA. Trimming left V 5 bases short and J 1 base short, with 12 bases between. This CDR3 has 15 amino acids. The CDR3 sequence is CASSAEGRSYNEQFF. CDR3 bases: TGTGCCAGCAGCGCGGAAGGGAGATCCTACAATGAGCAGTTCTTC.

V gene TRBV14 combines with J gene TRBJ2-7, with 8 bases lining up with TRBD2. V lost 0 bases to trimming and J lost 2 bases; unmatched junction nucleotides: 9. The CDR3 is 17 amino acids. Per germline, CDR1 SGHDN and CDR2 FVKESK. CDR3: CASSQEYNLGGAYEQYV. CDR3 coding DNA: TGTGCCAGCAGCCAAGAGTACAATCTCGGGGGGGCCTACGAGCAGTACGTC.

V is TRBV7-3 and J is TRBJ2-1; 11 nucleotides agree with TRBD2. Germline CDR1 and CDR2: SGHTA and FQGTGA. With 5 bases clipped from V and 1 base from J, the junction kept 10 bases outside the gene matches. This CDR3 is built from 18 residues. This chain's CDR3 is CASSKGTSGVRSYNEQFF. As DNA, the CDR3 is TGTGCCAGCAGCAAAGGGACTAGCGGTGTCAGGTCCTACAATGAGCAGTTCTTC. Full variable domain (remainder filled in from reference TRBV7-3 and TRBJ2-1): GAGVSQTPSNKVTEKGKYVELRCDPISGHTALYWYRQSLGQGPEFLIYFQGTGAADDSGLPNDRFFAVRPEGSVSTLKIQRTERGDSAVYLCASSKGTSGVRSYNEQFFGPGTRLTVL.

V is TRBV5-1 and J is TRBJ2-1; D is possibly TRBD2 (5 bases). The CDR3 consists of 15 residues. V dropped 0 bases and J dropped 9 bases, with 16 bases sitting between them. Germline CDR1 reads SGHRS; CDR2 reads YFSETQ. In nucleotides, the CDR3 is TGCGCCAGCAGCTTGGATACTAGGTCGGGCACTGAGCAGTTCTTC. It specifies CASSLDTRSGTEQFF. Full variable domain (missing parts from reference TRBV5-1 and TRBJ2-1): KAGVTQTPRYLIKTRGQQVTLSCSPISGHRSVSWYQQTPGQGLQFLFEYFSETQRNKGNFPGRFSGRQFSNSRSEMNVSTLELGDSALYLCASSLDTRSGTEQFFGPGTRLTVL.

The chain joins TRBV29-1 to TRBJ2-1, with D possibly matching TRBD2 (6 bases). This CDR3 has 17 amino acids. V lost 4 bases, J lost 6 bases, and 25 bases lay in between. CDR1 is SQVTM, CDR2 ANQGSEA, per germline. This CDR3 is CSVVGSEGIFPLNEQFF. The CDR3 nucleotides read TGCAGCGTTGTCGGGTCGGAGGGAATCTTCCCCCTCAATGAGCAGTTCTTC.

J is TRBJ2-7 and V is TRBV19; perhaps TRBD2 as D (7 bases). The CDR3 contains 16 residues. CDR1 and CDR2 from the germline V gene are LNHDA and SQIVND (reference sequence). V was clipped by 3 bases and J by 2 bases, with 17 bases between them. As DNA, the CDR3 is TGTGCCAGTAGTATTCTCGGGGGGCGAGGACCCTACGAGCAGTACTTC. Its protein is CASSILGGRGPYEQYF.

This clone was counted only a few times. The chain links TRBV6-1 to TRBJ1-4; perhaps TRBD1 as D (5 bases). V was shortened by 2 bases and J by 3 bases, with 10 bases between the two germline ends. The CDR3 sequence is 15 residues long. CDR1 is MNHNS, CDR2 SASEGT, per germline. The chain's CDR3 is CASSEIGAANEKLFF. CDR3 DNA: TGTGCCAGCAGTGAAATAGGGGCGGCTAATGAAAAACTGTTTTTT.

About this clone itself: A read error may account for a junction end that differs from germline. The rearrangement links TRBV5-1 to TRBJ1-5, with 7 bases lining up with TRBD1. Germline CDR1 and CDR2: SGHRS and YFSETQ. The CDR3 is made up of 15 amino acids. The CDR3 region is CASSLDSQGDQPQNF. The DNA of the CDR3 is TGCGCCAGCAGCTTGGATTCGCAGGGGGATCAGCCCCAGAATTTT.

The DNA for the CDR3 is TGTGCCAGCAGCGTCACAGGGACTGGAAACACCATATATTTT. It translates to CASSVTGTGNTIYF. The genes are TRBV9 and TRBJ1-3; a weak D match, TRBD1 (6 bases). The CDR3 length is 14 residues. The germline CDR1 and CDR2 sequences are SGDLS and YYNGEE. Between the trimmed V and J ends, which lost 2 bases and 2 bases, there was a span of 8 bases.

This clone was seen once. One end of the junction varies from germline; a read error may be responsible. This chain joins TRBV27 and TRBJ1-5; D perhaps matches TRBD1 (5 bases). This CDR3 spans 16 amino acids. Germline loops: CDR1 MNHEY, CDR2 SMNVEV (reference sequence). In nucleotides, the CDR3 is TGTGCCAGCAGTTCCACGGGGAGGGGTGGCAATCAGCCCCAGAATTTT. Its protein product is CASSSTGRGGNQPQNF.

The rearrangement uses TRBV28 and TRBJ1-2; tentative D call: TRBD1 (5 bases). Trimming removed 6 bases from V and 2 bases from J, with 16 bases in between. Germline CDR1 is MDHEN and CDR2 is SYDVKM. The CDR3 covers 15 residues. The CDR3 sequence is CASRLQGAGNYGYTF. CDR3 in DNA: TGTGCCAGCAGGCTCCAGGGCGCGGGGAACTATGGCTACACCTTC.

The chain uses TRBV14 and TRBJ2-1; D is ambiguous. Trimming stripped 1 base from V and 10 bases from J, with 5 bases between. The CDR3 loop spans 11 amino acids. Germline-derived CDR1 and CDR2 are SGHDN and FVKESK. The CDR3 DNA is TGTGCCAGCAGCCAAGGCTACGAGCAGTTCTTC. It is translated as CASSQGYEQFF. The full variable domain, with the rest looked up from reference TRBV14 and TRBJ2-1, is EAGVTQFPSHSVIEKGQTVTLRCDPISGHDNLYWYRRVMGKEIKFLLHFVKESKQDESGMPNNRFLAERTGGTYSTLKVQPAELEDSGVYFCASSQGYEQFFGPGTRLTVL.

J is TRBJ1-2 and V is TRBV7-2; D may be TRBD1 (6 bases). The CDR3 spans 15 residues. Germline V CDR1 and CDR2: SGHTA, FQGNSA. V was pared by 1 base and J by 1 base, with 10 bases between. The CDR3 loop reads CASSLVTQGNYGYTF. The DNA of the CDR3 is TGTGCCAGCAGCTTAGTGACACAGGGTAACTATGGCTACACCTTC.

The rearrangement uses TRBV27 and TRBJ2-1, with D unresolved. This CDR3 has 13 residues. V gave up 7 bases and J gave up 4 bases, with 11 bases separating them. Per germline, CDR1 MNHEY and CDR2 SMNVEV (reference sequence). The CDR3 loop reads CASILPSYNEQFF. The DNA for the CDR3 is TGTGCCAGCATACTCCCTAGTTACAATGAGCAGTTCTTC.

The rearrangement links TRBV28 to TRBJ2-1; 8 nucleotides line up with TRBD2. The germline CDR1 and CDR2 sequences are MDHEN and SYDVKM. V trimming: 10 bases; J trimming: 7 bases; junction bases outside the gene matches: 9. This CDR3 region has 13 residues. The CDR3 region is CAMSGGPFNEQFF. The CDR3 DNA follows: TGTGCCATGTCGGGAGGGCCTTTTAATGAGCAGTTCTTC.

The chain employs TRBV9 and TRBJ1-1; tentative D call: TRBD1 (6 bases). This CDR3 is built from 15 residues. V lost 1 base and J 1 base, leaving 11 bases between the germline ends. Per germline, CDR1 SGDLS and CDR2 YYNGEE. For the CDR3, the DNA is TGTGCCAGCAGCGTATATGTACAGGGGAACACTGAAGCTTTCTTT. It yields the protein CASSVYVQGNTEAFF. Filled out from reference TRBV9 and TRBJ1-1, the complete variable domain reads DSGVTQTPKHLITATGQRVTLRCSPRSGDLSVYWYQQSLDQGLQFLIQYYNGEERAKGNILERFSAQQFPDLHSELNLSSLELGDSALYFCASSVYVQGNTEAFFGQGTRLTVV.

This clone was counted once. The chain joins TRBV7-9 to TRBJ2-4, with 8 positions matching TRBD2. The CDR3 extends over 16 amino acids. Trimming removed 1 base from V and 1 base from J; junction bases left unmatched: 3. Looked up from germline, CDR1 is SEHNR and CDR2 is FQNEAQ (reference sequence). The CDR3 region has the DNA TGTGCCAGCAGCTTAGGGAGCGGGAGTGCCAAAAACATTCAGTACTTC. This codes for CASSLGSGSAKNIQYF.